In this sample, the clone carrying this T cell receptor (beta chain) turned up a few times. Its antigen is as yet unknown. Within the sample, other DNA sequences also encode this same CDR3. CDR1 is MNHEY, CDR2 SMNVEV, per germline (reference sequence). The V segment lost 6 bases and the J segment 10 bases; nucleotides outside the gene matches: 8. This CDR3 is built from 14 residues. The sample's time point: week 23, last vaccination. Vaccination used 300 ug of mutant IDH1 20-mer peptide per dose, with topical imiquimod. The data were taken from a study of a mutant IDH1 vaccine in newly diagnosed glioma. Study-level background: Eight vaccinations were given in weeks 1, 3, 5, 7, 11, 15, 19 and 23. Vaccination started 4-6 weeks after radiotherapy alone, or with temozolomide cycles.

Clones were read by immunoSEQ multiplex PCR, and TCRdb kept only the in-frame ones, dropping some. In the table there are about 54,000 clones, roughly 80% of which are singletons. The chain is built from TRBV27 and TRBJ1-6; 8 nucleotides agree with TRBD1. The sequence came from a middle-aged man with glioma. Here the sequenced sample was PBMCs, taken from a glioma patient whose treatment included an IDH1 peptide vaccine. Here the CDR3 DNA reads TGTGCCAGCAGCAAAGGACAGGGAGGGTCACCCCTCCACTTT. It encodes CASSKGQGGSPLHF.